The 20 T cell receptor beta chains below all came from one sample that was sequenced in a study of T cell changes during pregnancy in multiple sclerosis. The data were produced by immunoSEQ multiplex PCR, yet TCRdb's version contains in-frame clones alone and is incomplete. The table lists under 25,000 clones, about 88% of them singletons, with roughly 8.4% in the top ten. Sequenced here: CD8+ T cells from peripheral blood mononuclear cells, sampled after pregnancy. The origin of the receptors is a female donor with multiple sclerosis, enrolled in a pregnancy study.

V is TRBV9 and J is TRBJ2-3; tentative D call: TRBD2 (6 bases). Per germline, CDR1 SGDLS and CDR2 YYNGEE. V lost 3 bases, J lost 0 bases, and 23 bases lay in between. This CDR3 spans 19 amino acids. Here the CDR3 reads CASSAPKEGEEASTDTQYF. The CDR3 DNA reads as TGTGCCAGCAGCGCCCCCAAGGAGGGAGAGGAGGCTAGCACAGATACGCAGTATTTT.

This clone was detected once. The rearrangement links TRBV4-1 to TRBJ2-5, with 7 nucleotides matching TRBD1. Germline V gives CDR1 MGHRA, CDR2 YSYEKL. The V segment lost 6 bases and the J segment 1 base; nucleotides outside the gene matches: 8. This CDR3 spans 15 amino acids. CDR3 sequence (DNA): TGCGCCAGCAGAAGGACAGGACCCCTCCAAGAGACCCAGTACTTC. Translation gives CASRRTGPLQETQYF.

The chain is built from TRBV10-3 and TRBJ1-1; D gene uncertain. Trimming took 2 bases from V and 7 from J, leaving 11 bases between them. CDR3 length equals 13 residues. Germline loops: CDR1 ENHRY, CDR2 SYGVKD. CDR3 amino acids: CAISETDWGEAFF. The CDR3 DNA reads as TGTGCCATCAGTGAGACGGACTGGGGTGAAGCTTTCTTT.

The table lists this clone with a few counts. This chain uses TRBV6-4 with TRBJ2-2; D possibly corresponds to TRBD2 (5 bases). Deletions cut 3 bases from V and 3 bases from J, with 5 bases between. The CDR3 sequence is 13 residues long. The germline CDR1 and CDR2 sequences are MRHNA and SNTAGT. CDR3 bases: TGTGCCAGCAGTGAGAGGGACACCGGGGAGCTGTTTTTT. Residues: CASSERDTGELFF.

The chain uses TRBV6-5 and TRBJ1-5, with 7 bases that match TRBD1. Trimming took 4 bases from V and 4 from J; bases not matched to a gene: 7. This CDR3 has 15 amino acids. Germline-derived CDR1 and CDR2 are MNHEY and SVGAGI. Written as DNA, the CDR3 is TGTGCCAGCAGTTCTTTACAGGGGCCGAATCAGCCCCAGCATTTT. Translating it yields CASSSLQGPNQPQHF.

This clone ranks as medium-sized. The rearrangement uses TRBV18 and TRBJ1-2; a weak D match, TRBD1 (6 bases). The CDR3 totals 16 residues. Trimming shortened V by 1 base and J by 1 base, and 13 bases separated the two germline ends. From germline, CDR1 is KGHSH and CDR2 LQKENI. As DNA, the CDR3 is TGTGCCAGCTCACCACAATGGACAGACCGTAACTATGGCTACACCTTC. It translates to CASSPQWTDRNYGYTF.

The genes are TRBV28 and TRBJ1-2, with TRBD1 identical over 12 bases. This CDR3 is built from 13 residues. Germline loops: CDR1 MDHEN, CDR2 SYDVKM. The J segment lost 14 bases and the V segment lost 1 base, leaving 5 bases of the junction unmatched. For the CDR3, the DNA is TGTGCCAGCAGTTTATCCGGGACAGGGGGCGAAACCTTC. Residues: CASSLSGTGGETF.

By its share, this clone is medium-sized. The rearrangement joins TRBV30 to TRBJ1-2; no clear D gene. Per germline, CDR1 GTSNPN and CDR2 SVGIG (reference sequence). The CDR3 consists of 12 residues. With 3 bases removed from V and 4 bases from J, the gap between germline ends came to 9 bases. The CDR3, as DNA: TGTGCCTGGAGCGGGTCGGGCTATGGCTACACCTTC. It specifies CAWSGSGYGYTF. Together with reference TRBV30 and TRBJ1-2, the CDR3 gives the full variable domain: SQTIHQWPATLVQPVGSPLSLECTVEGTSNPNLYWYRQAAGRGLQLLFYSVGIGQISSEVPQNLSASRPQDRQFILSSKKLLLSDSGFYLCAWSGSGYGYTFGSGTRLTVV.

This chain joins TRBV4-3 and TRBJ2-7; tentatively, D is TRBD1 (5 bases). The CDR3 runs 13 residues. Deletions cut 0 bases from V and 6 bases from J, with 9 bases between. Germline assignment: CDR1 LGHNA and CDR2 YSLEER. The CDR3 region has the DNA TGCGCCAGCAGCCAAGATTGGCAGGGCGAGCAGTACTTC. As protein: CASSQDWQGEQYF.

This clone showed up just a few times. The gene calls are TRBV6-1 and TRBJ1-5; 10 bases align to TRBD1. Germline trimming cut 2 bases from V and 4 bases from J; bases unmatched to any gene: 5. The CDR3 length is 16 residues. CDR1 is MNHNS, CDR2 SASEGT, per germline. The CDR3 protein is CASSETGGQGNQPQHF. CDR3 in DNA: TGTGCCAGCAGTGAAACAGGGGGACAGGGGAATCAGCCCCAGCATTTT.

This clone was detected once. The CDR3 coding sequence is TGTGCCAGCAGCTTAGGTATAGGAGCCTTTTACAATGAGCAGTTCTTC. Translation gives CASSLGIGAFYNEQFF. The rearrangement uses TRBV11-2 and TRBJ2-1; D is uncertain. The ends were cut back, 1 base at V and 4 bases at J, with 14 bases in the middle. This CDR3 has 16 residues. Germline V lookup: CDR1 SGHAT, CDR2 FQNNGV.

The CDR3 sequence is CAWSVHYPTRSSYNEQFF. The DNA of the CDR3 is TGTGCCTGGAGTGTACACTACCCAACTAGGAGCTCCTACAATGAGCAGTTCTTC. V usage is TRBV30 and J usage is TRBJ2-1; the D gene is possibly TRBD2 (5 bases). Germline V CDR1 and CDR2: GTSNPN, SVGIG (reference sequence). The CDR3 covers 18 residues. V dropped 0 bases and J dropped 0 bases, with 18 bases sitting between them.

This clone occurred a few times. The rearrangement uses TRBV13 and TRBJ1-1, with D perhaps TRBD1 (6 bases). Germline assignment: CDR1 PRHDT and CDR2 FYEKMQ (reference sequence). This CDR3 comprises 16 residues. V was clipped by 4 bases and J by 0 bases, with 15 bases between them. CDR3 in DNA: TGTGCCAGCAGCTCCGAGGGGGGGGCGCTGAACACTGAAGCTTTCTTT. Its protein is CASSSEGGALNTEAFF.

The J gene is TRBJ1-1, the V gene TRBV5-1; the D gene is possibly TRBD1 (6 bases). V lost 4 bases, J lost 5 bases, and 9 bases lay in between. Germline V gives CDR1 SGHRS, CDR2 YFSETQ. The CDR3 covers 12 residues. CDR3 protein: CASSPGTTEAFF. Here the CDR3 DNA reads TGCGCCAGCAGCCCCGGGACAACTGAAGCTTTCTTT.

Within the sample, this clone is medium-sized. The CDR3 loop reads CASSSVRYPRREQYF. The DNA of the CDR3 is TGTGCCAGCAGCAGCGTCCGCTACCCTCGGAGGGAGCAGTACTTC. The V and J genes are TRBV27 and TRBJ2-7; a possible D gene is TRBD2 (5 bases). V shed 6 bases and J shed 7 bases, with 22 bases lying between them. This CDR3 has 15 residues. Germline loops: CDR1 MNHEY, CDR2 SMNVEV (reference sequence).

The V call is TRBV5-6, the J call TRBJ2-5; 13 bases fit TRBD2. Trimming at V came to 2 bases and at J to 9 bases, leaving 10 bases not matched to a gene. Germline V gene lookup returns CDR1 SGHDT and CDR2 YYEEEE. CDR3 length: 16 residues. The CDR3 region is CASSFVLAGGEGAQYF. For the CDR3, the DNA is TGTGCCAGCAGCTTCGTACTAGCGGGAGGGGAGGGGGCCCAGTACTTC.

The chain joins TRBV7-6 to TRBJ2-3; D is possibly TRBD1 (5 bases). The V end was cut by 2 bases, the J end by 1 base, with 7 bases between. CDR1 SGHVS and CDR2 FNYEAQ come from the germline V gene. This CDR3 is built from 14 residues. DNA of the CDR3: TGTGCCAGCAGCTTACAAGGGGGCACAGATACGCAGTATTTT. This sequence encodes CASSLQGGTDTQYF. Full variable domain (outside the CDR3, taken from reference TRBV7-6 and TRBJ2-3): GAGVSQSPRYKVTKRGQDVALRCDPISGHVSLYWYRQALGQGPEFLTYFNYEAQQDKSGLPNDRFSAERPEGSISTLTIQRTEQRDSAMYRCASSLQGGTDTQYFGPGTRLTVL.

The DNA of the CDR3 is TGTGCCAGCAGCCAAGAAGTGGCGGGAGTCTACGAGCAGTACTTC. Translated: CASSQEVAGVYEQYF. V and J are TRBV14 and TRBJ2-7, with TRBD2 matching over 7 bases. Germline V gene lookup returns CDR1 SGHDN and CDR2 FVKESK. The CDR3 is made up of 15 amino acids. V dropped 0 bases and J dropped 3; count of bases not matched to a gene: 5.

The chain joins TRBV11-2 to TRBJ2-3, with a tentative D call TRBD2 (7 bases). The germline V and J ends were trimmed by 8 bases and 5 bases, with 14 bases remaining between them. The CDR3 has 13 amino acids. Germline CDR1 is SGHAT and CDR2 is FQNNGV. The CDR3 sequence: CASRGPGGDTQYF. CDR3 sequence (DNA): TGTGCCAGCCGGGGGCCGGGGGGAGATACGCAGTATTTT.

This clone was detected many times. This sample includes further DNA sequences coding for the same CDR3. The J gene is TRBJ2-3, the V gene TRBV6-4; D may be TRBD2 (6 bases). The germline V gene encodes CDR1 MRHNA and CDR2 SNTAGT. The CDR3 totals 15 residues. The V end lost 0 bases, the J end lost 0 bases, and 7 bases lay between the germline ends. CDR3 sequence reads: CASSDSAGSTDTQYF. The CDR3 nucleotides read TGTGCCAGCAGTGACTCGGCGGGAAGCACAGATACGCAGTATTTT.